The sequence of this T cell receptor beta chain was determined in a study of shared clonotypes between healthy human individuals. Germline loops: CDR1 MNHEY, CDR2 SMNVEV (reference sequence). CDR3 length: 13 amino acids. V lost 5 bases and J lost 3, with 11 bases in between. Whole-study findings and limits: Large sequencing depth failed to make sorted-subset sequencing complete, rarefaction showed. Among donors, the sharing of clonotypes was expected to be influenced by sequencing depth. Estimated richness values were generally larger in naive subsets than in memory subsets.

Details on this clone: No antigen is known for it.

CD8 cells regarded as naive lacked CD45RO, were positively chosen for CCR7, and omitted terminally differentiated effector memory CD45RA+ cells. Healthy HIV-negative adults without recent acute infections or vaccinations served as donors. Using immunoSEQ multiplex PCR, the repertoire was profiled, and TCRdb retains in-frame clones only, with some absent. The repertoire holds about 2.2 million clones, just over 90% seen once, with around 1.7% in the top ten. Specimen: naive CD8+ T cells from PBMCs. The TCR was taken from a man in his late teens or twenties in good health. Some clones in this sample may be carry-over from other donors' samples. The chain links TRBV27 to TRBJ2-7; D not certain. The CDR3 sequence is CASSHSSGYEQYF. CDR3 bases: TGTGCCAGCAGTCACTCGTCGGGCTACGAGCAGTACTTC.